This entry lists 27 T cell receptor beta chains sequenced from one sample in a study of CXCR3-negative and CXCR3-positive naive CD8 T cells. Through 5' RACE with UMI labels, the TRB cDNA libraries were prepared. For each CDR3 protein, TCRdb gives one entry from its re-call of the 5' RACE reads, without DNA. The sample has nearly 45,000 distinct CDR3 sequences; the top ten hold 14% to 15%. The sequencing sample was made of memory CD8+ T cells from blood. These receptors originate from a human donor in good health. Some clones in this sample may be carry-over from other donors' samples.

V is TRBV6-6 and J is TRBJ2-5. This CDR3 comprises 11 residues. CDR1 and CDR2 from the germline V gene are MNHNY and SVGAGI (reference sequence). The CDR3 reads CASSYGETQYF.

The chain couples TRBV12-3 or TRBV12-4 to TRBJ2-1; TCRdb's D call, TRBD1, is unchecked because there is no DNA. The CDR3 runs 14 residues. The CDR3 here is CASSFPGEYNEQFF.

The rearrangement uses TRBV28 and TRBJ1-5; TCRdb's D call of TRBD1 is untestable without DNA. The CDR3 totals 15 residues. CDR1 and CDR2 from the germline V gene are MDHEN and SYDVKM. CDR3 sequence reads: CASSQQGYGNQPQHF. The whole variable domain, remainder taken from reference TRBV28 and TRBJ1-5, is DVKVTQSSRYLVKRTGEKVFLECVQDMDHENMFWYRQDPGLGLRLIYFSYDVKMKEKGDIPEGYSVSREKKERFSLILESASTNQTSMYLCASSQQGYGNQPQHFGDGTRLSIL.

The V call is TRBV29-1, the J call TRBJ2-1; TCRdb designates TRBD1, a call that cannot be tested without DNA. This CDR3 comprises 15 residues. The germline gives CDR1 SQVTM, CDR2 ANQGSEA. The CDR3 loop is CSVEEDGMSYNEQFF.

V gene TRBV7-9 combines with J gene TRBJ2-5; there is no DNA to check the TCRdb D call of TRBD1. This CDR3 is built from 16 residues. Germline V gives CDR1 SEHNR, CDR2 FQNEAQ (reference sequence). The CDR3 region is CASSLPDRGQGETQYF.

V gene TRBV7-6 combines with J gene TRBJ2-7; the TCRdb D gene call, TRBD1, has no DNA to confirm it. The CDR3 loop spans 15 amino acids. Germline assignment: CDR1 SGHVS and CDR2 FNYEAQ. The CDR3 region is CASSLSGGSYYEQYF. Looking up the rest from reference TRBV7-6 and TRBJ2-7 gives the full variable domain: GAGVSQSPRYKVTKRGQDVALRCDPISGHVSLYWYRQALGQGPEFLTYFNYEAQQDKSGLPNDRFSAERPEGSISTLTIQRTEQRDSAMYRCASSLSGGSYYEQYFGPGTRLTVT.

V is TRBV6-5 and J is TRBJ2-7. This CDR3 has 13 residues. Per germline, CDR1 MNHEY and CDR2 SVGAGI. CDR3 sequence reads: CASSYSSSYEQYF.

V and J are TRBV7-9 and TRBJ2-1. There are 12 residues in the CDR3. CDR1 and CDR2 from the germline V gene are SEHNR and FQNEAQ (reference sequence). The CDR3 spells CASSSGNNEQFF.

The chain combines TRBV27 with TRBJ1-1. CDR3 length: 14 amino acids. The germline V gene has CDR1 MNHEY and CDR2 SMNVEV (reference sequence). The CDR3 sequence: CASSLVSSNTEAFF.

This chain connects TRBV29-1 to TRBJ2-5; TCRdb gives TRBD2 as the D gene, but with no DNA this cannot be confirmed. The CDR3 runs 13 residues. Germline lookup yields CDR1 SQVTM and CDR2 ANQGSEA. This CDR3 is CSVPRFGQETQYF. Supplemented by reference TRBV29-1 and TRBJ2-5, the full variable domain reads SAVISQKPSRDICQRGTSLTIQCQVDSQVTMMFWYRQQPGQSLTLIATANQGSEATYESGFVIDKFPISRPNLTFSTLTVSNMSPEDSSIYLCSVPRFGQETQYFGPGTRLLVL.

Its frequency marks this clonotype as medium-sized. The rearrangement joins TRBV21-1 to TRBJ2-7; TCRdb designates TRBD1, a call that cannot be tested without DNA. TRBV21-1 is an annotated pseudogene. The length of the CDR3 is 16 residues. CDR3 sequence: CASSKGPGQGRYEQYF.

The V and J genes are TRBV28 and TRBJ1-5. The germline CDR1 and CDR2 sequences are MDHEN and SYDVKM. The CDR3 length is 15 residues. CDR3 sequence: CASSLAEYSNQPQHF. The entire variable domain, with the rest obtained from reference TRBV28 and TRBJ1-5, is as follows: DVKVTQSSRYLVKRTGEKVFLECVQDMDHENMFWYRQDPGLGLRLIYFSYDVKMKEKGDIPEGYSVSREKKERFSLILESASTNQTSMYLCASSLAEYSNQPQHFGDGTRLSIL.

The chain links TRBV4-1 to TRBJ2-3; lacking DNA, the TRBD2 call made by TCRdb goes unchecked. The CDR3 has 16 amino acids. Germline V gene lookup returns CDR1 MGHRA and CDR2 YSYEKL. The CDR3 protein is CASSHSETRITDTQYF.

The chain's CDR3 is CSVEDASSGRPSYNEQFF. V is TRBV29-1 and J is TRBJ2-1; the TCRdb call, TRBD2, lacks DNA for checking. This CDR3 is built from 18 residues. CDR1 is SQVTM and CDR2 is ANQGSEA in the germline V gene.

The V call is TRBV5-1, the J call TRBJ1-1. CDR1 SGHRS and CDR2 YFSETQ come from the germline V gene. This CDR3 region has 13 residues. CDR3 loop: CASSYEMNTEAFF.

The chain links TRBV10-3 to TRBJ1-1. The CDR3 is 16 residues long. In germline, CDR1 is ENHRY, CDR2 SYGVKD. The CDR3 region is CAISESKMGSNTEAFF.

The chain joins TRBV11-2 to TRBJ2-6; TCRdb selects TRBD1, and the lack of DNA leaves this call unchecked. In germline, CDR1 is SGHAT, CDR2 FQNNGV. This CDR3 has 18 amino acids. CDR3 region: CASSLGEGGISGANVLTF.

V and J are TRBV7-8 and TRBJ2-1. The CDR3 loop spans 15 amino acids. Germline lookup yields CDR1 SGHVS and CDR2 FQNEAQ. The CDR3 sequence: CASSLALSSYNEQFF.

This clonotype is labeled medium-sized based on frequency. This CDR3 reads CSARVYRGNEKLFF. The gene calls are TRBV20-1 and TRBJ1-4; TCRdb reports TRBD1, a call that lacks DNA to check it against. The CDR3 contains 14 residues. CDR1 and CDR2 from the germline V gene are DFQATT and SNEGSKA (reference sequence).

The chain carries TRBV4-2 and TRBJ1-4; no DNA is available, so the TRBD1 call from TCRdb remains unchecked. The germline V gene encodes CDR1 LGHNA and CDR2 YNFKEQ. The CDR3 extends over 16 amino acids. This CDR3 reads CASSLRTGTGDEKLFF.

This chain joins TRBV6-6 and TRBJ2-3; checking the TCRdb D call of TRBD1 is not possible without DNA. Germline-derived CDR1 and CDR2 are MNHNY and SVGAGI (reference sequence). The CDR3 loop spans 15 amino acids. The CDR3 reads CASSPSGTNTDTQYF.

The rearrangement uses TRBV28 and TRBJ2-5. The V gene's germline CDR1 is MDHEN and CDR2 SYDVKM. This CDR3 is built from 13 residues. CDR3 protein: CASSLGSQETQYF.

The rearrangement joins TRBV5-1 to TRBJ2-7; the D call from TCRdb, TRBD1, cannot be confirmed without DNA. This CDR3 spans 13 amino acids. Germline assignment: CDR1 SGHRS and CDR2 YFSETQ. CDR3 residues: CASSLAGEYEQYF. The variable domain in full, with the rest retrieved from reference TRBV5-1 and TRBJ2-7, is KAGVTQTPRYLIKTRGQQVTLSCSPISGHRSVSWYQQTPGQGLQFLFEYFSETQRNKGNFPGRFSGRQFSNSRSEMNVSTLELGDSALYLCASSLAGEYEQYFGPGTRLTVT.

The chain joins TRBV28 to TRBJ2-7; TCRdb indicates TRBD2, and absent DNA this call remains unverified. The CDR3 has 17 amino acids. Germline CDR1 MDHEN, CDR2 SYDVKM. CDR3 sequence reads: CASSLVDLAGGPYEQYF. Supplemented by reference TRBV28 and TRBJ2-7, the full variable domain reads DVKVTQSSRYLVKRTGEKVFLECVQDMDHENMFWYRQDPGLGLRLIYFSYDVKMKEKGDIPEGYSVSREKKERFSLILESASTNQTSMYLCASSLVDLAGGPYEQYFGPGTRLTVT.

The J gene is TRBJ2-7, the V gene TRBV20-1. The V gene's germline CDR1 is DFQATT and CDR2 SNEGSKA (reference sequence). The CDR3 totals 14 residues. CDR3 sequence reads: CSAREEPNAYEQYF.

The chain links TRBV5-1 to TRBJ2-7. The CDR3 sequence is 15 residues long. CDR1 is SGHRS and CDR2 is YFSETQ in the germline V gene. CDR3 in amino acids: CASSPDLRPAYEQYF.

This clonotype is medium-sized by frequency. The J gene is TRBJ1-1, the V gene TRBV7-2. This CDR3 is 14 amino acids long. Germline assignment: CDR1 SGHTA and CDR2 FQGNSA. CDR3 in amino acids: CASSLGWGSTEAFF. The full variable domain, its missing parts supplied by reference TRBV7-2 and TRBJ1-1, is GAGVSQSPSNKVTEKGKDVELRCDPISGHTALYWYRQSLGQGLEFLIYFQGNSAPDKSGLPSDRFSAERTGGSVSTLTIQRTQQEDSAVYLCASSLGWGSTEAFFGQGTRLTVV.